The 31 T cell receptor beta chains in this list originate from one sample, sequenced in a study of PD-1 blockade in classical Hodgkin lymphoma. The data were produced by immunoSEQ multiplex PCR, yet TCRdb's version contains in-frame clones alone and is incomplete. Of around 99,000 clones listed, more than 80% are singletons. Every patient was affected by relapse after autologous stem cell transplantation, while exposure to brentuximab vedotin was not uniform. Sample: peripheral blood mononuclear cells (PBMCs), taken before the second cycle of nivolumab. The receptors here all came from a human donor with classical Hodgkin lymphoma.

The chain recombines TRBV19 with TRBJ1-1, with D possibly being TRBD1 (5 bases). The CDR3 covers 14 residues. Trimming pared 2 bases from V and 4 bases from J, leaving 11 bases between. Germline V gives CDR1 LNHDA, CDR2 SQIVND (reference sequence). CDR3: CASSIRGTSTEAFF. DNA for the CDR3: TGTGCCAGTAGTATAAGGGGAACAAGCACTGAAGCTTTCTTT.

This clone was picked up many times. V usage is TRBV2 and J usage is TRBJ2-5, with D maybe TRBD2 (6 bases). This CDR3 has 14 residues. The V gene lost 5 bases and the J gene lost 4 bases, with 14 bases spanning the gap. CDR1 is SNHLY, CDR2 FYNNEI, per germline. Here the CDR3 DNA reads TGTGCCAGCAGTCCGCTTGGTAGCGGAGAGACCCAGTACTTC. Translated, it gives CASSPLGSGETQYF.

The rearrangement links TRBV5-6 to TRBJ2-2; D is unclear. Germline CDR1 reads SGHDT; CDR2 reads YYEEEE. The germline V and J ends were trimmed by 4 bases and 3 bases, with 10 bases remaining between them. The CDR3 sequence is 14 residues long. The CDR3 sequence is CASSPVQYTGELFF. For the CDR3, the DNA is TGTGCCAGCAGCCCTGTACAGTACACCGGGGAGCTGTTTTTT.

The DNA for the CDR3 is TGTGCCAGCAGCGTAGGGGTGGGAACCTACGAGCAGTACTTC. It is translated as CASSVGVGTYEQYF. The V call is TRBV9, the J call TRBJ2-7; D is ambiguous. Germline CDR1 and CDR2: SGDLS and YYNGEE. The CDR3 length is 14 residues. V gave up 0 bases and J gave up 2 bases, with 9 bases separating them.

The chain couples TRBV7-6 to TRBJ2-5; TRBD2 is a possible D gene (6 bases). Germline V CDR1 and CDR2: SGHVS, FNYEAQ. The CDR3 length is 14 residues. Trimming took 1 base from V and 5 from J, leaving 11 bases between them. For the CDR3, the DNA is TGTGCCAGCAGCTTAGATCGGGACTTGGAGACCCAGTACTTC. Translation gives CASSLDRDLETQYF.

The chain carries TRBV9 and TRBJ2-2; TRBD1 matches at 9 bases. CDR1 SGDLS and CDR2 YYNGEE come from the germline V gene. The CDR3 runs to 15 residues. V trimming: 4 bases; J trimming: 4 bases; junction bases outside the gene matches: 5. CDR3 DNA sequence: TGTGCCAGCAGCCCCCGGACAGGGGTCACCGGGGAGCTGTTTTTT. Translated, it gives CASSPRTGVTGELFF.

In DNA form, the CDR3 reads TGTGCCAGCAGCTTACGGGGCTCCTACAATGAGCAGTTCTTC. Amino acid sequence: CASSLRGSYNEQFF. V gene TRBV7-3 combines with J gene TRBJ2-1; a weak D match, TRBD2 (5 bases). Germline values: CDR1 SGHTA, CDR2 FQGTGA. V lost 2 bases and J lost 0, with 5 bases in between. The CDR3 sequence is 14 residues long.

The rearrangement links TRBV7-2 to TRBJ1-2, with D hard to call. CDR3 size: 13 residues. V lost 5 bases, J lost 0 bases, and 7 bases lay in between. Per the germline V gene, CDR1 is SGHTA and CDR2 is FQGNSA. The CDR3 DNA is TGTGCCAGCAGCCAGGACCCTAACTATGGCTACACCTTC. Residues: CASSQDPNYGYTF.

The gene calls are TRBV7-6 and TRBJ2-7; either TRBD1 or TRBD2 may supply D (6 bases each). Trimming shortened V by 5 bases and J by 6 bases, and 17 bases separated the two germline ends. The germline gives CDR1 SGHVS, CDR2 FNYEAQ. This CDR3 contains 14 residues. CDR3 in DNA: TGTGCCAGCAGCCTGAACGCTAGGGGGGCCGAGCAGTACTTC. Its protein product is CASSLNARGAEQYF.

The chain links TRBV5-6 to TRBJ1-1, with D unclear. CDR1 is SGHDT and CDR2 is YYEEEE in the germline V gene. The CDR3 runs to 13 residues. V was trimmed by 1 base and J by 11 bases, leaving 15 bases between them. The CDR3 spells CASSLPQQYEAFF. CDR3 bases: TGTGCCAGCAGCTTGCCCCAACAGTATGAGGCTTTCTTT.

In DNA, the CDR3 is TGTGCCAGCAGCTCGACTAGCGGGAGGGCCCCAGATACGCAGTATTTT. The encoded protein is CASSSTSGRAPDTQYF. V is TRBV11-3 and J is TRBJ2-3, with TRBD2 matching over 14 bases. Germline V gives CDR1 SGHNT, CDR2 YENEEA. CDR3 size: 16 residues. The V gene end was trimmed by 4 bases and the J gene end by 4 bases; junction bases not matched to a gene: 4.

The sample holds one count of this clone. The chain links TRBV19 to TRBJ1-3; a weak D match, TRBD1 (6 bases). CDR1 and CDR2 (germline): LNHDA, SQIVND (reference sequence). The CDR3 loop spans 15 amino acids. V dropped 4 bases and J dropped 2 bases, with 12 bases sitting between them. Written as DNA, the CDR3 is TGTGCCAGTAGTAGATGGGGGGCAACTGGAAACACCATATATTTT. Its translation is CASSRWGATGNTIYF.

The chain recombines TRBV6-5 with TRBJ2-5; D remains ambiguous. Looked up from germline, CDR1 is MNHEY and CDR2 is SVGAGI. The CDR3 runs to 13 residues. With 0 bases removed from V and 4 bases from J, the gap between germline ends came to 6 bases. The CDR3: CASSYSGRETQYF. CDR3 bases: TGTGCCAGCAGTTACTCGGGCAGAGAGACCCAGTACTTC.

V gene TRBV21-1 combines with J gene TRBJ2-5; the listed D gene, TRBD2, was not tested against the DNA. TRBV21-1 is recorded as a pseudogene. The CDR3 consists of 14 residues. The CDR3: CASSTWTSGETQYF. The CDR3 bases are TGTGCCAGCAGCACTTGGACTAGTGGAGAGACCCAGTACTTC.

The chain couples TRBV6-1 to TRBJ2-7, with 7 bases fitting TRBD1. CDR1 MNHNS and CDR2 SASEGT come from the germline V gene. The junction had 4 bases not matched to a gene; V was cut back by 5 bases and J by 3 bases. The CDR3 contains 13 residues. CDR3 amino acids: CASSPTGSYEQYF. CDR3 coding DNA: TGTGCCAGCAGTCCGACAGGGAGCTACGAGCAGTACTTC.

A few counts support this clone. The V call is TRBV15, the J call TRBJ1-1; a possible D gene is TRBD1 (5 bases). Per the germline V gene, CDR1 is LNHNV and CDR2 is YYDKDF (reference sequence). This CDR3 is 11 amino acids long. Trimming stripped 4 bases from V and 11 bases from J, with 11 bases between. The CDR3 DNA follows: TGTGCCACCAGCAAGGCAGGGCAGGCTTTCTTT. Encoded protein: CATSKAGQAFF.

V and J are TRBV5-1 and TRBJ2-4; 12 positions agree with TRBD2. V gave up 0 bases and J gave up 1 base; unmatched junction bases: 2. CDR1 is SGHRS, CDR2 YFSETQ, per germline. This CDR3 has 17 residues. CDR3 bases: TGCGCCAGCAGCTTGGGACTAGCGGGAGTGGCCAAAAACATTCAGTACTTC. Translated: CASSLGLAGVAKNIQYF.

A few counts support this clone. The chain couples TRBV2 to TRBJ2-5, with D hard to call. V was pared by 2 bases and J by 5 bases, with 12 bases between. The CDR3 sequence is 14 residues long. Per the germline V gene, CDR1 is SNHLY and CDR2 is FYNNEI. In DNA, the CDR3 is TGTGCCAGCAGTGAATTATTAGTCTCGGAGACCCAGTACTTC. Translation: CASSELLVSETQYF.

The chain has TRBV5-1 and TRBJ2-1; D unresolved. Trimming removed 2 bases at V and 0 bases at J, with 12 bases between. Germline V gene sequence: CDR1 SGHRS, CDR2 YFSETQ. The CDR3 length is 16 residues. This CDR3 reads CASSFPGESSYNEQFF. CDR3 coding DNA: TGCGCCAGCAGCTTTCCTGGCGAGAGCTCCTACAATGAGCAGTTCTTC. Using reference TRBV5-1 and TRBJ2-1 for the parts outside the CDR3, the full variable domain is KAGVTQTPRYLIKTRGQQVTLSCSPISGHRSVSWYQQTPGQGLQFLFEYFSETQRNKGNFPGRFSGRQFSNSRSEMNVSTLELGDSALYLCASSFPGESSYNEQFFGPGTRLTVL.

The J gene is TRBJ1-2, the V gene TRBV10-3; tentative D call: TRBD1 (6 bases). The CDR3 contains 13 residues. Trimming shortened V by 2 bases and J by 9 bases, and 13 bases separated the two germline ends. In germline, CDR1 is ENHRY, CDR2 SYGVKD. As DNA, the CDR3 is TGTGCCATCAGTGAGGAAACAGGGCTTCGCTACACCTTC. It encodes CAISEETGLRYTF.

The chain employs TRBV6-5 and TRBJ2-7; TRBD1 matches 7 bases. There are 13 residues in the CDR3. V shed 8 bases and J 0 bases; nucleotides not matched to a gene: 4. Germline V gives CDR1 MNHEY, CDR2 SVGAGI. The DNA of the CDR3 is TGTGCCAGCGGGACAGCCATCTCCTACGAGCAGTACTTC. This translates into CASGTAISYEQYF.

The chain links TRBV28 to TRBJ2-3; D uncertain. CDR1 MDHEN and CDR2 SYDVKM come from the germline V gene. The length of the CDR3 is 15 residues. V lost 6 bases and J lost 1, with 14 bases in between. The CDR3 bases are TGTGCCAGCAGCAACGTGGGCCATCGCACAGATACGCAGTATTTT. Translating gives CASSNVGHRTDTQYF.

A single count supports this clone. Distinct nucleotide sequences in the sample also encode this CDR3. V and J are TRBV19 and TRBJ2-1, with D possibly being TRBD1 or TRBD2 (5 bases each). V was trimmed by 1 base and J by 4 bases, leaving 8 bases between them. Germline values: CDR1 LNHDA, CDR2 SQIVND (reference sequence). This CDR3 comprises 14 residues. The chain's CDR3 is CASSIAGLYNEQFF. The CDR3 nucleotides are TGTGCCAGTAGTATAGCGGGGCTATACAATGAGCAGTTCTTC.

This clone was picked up a small number of times. V and J are TRBV19 and TRBJ1-2; the D gene is possibly TRBD1 (5 bases). CDR3 length: 14 residues. The germline gives CDR1 LNHDA, CDR2 SQIVND (reference sequence). V lost 5 bases and J lost 0, with 10 bases in between. The CDR3 region has the DNA TGTGCCAGTAGTCAGGGCCCCGCTAACTATGGCTACACCTTC. The encoded protein is CASSQGPANYGYTF. Filled out from reference TRBV19 and TRBJ1-2, the complete variable domain reads DGGITQSPKYLFRKEGQNVTLSCEQNLNHDAMYWYRQDPGQGLRLIYYSQIVNDFQKGDIAEGYSVSREKKESFPLTVTSAQKNPTAFYLCASSQGPANYGYTFGSGTRLTVV.

The V call is TRBV27, the J call TRBJ2-1; D unresolved. V was clipped by 4 bases and J by 2 bases, with 12 bases between them. The V gene's germline CDR1 is MNHEY and CDR2 SMNVEV (reference sequence). The CDR3 covers 15 residues. DNA for the CDR3: TGTGCCAGCAGTTGGGCTAGGCCTACCTACAATGAGCAGTTCTTC. Residues: CASSWARPTYNEQFF.

The genes are TRBV6-1 and TRBJ1-5; a possible D gene is TRBD1 (5 bases). Deletions cut 5 bases from V and 3 bases from J, with 14 bases between. The CDR3 runs to 15 residues. Germline V CDR1 and CDR2: MNHNS, SASEGT. The CDR3 DNA sequence: TGTGCCAGCAGTCCGAACCCGACAGTCAATCAGCCCCAGCATTTT. Translating gives CASSPNPTVNQPQHF.

J is TRBJ1-2 and V is TRBV5-6; 9 bases are a match to TRBD1. Germline assignment: CDR1 SGHDT and CDR2 YYEEEE. The CDR3 runs to 14 residues. Trimming took 5 bases from V and 1 from J; bases not matched to a gene: 3. CDR3 DNA sequence: TGTGCCAGCAGTCAGACAGGGGGTAACTATGGCTACACCTTC. Translated: CASSQTGGNYGYTF.

The chain carries TRBV19 and TRBJ2-1; 7 bases match TRBD2. The CDR3 has 14 amino acids. Germline lookup yields CDR1 LNHDA and CDR2 SQIVND (reference sequence). V gave up 7 bases and J gave up 3 bases; unmatched junction bases: 6. CDR3 bases: TGTGCCAGTACCCCAGCGGGAATCTACAATGAGCAGTTCTTC. As protein: CASTPAGIYNEQFF.

This clone was seen once. J is TRBJ1-5 and V is TRBV10-3, with unresolved D. This CDR3 contains 12 residues. CDR1 is ENHRY and CDR2 is SYGVKD in the germline V gene. V lost 4 bases and J 6 bases, leaving 7 bases between the germline ends. Here the CDR3 reads CAISVSGQPQHF. In nucleotides, the CDR3 is TGTGCCATCAGTGTTTCTGGTCAGCCCCAGCATTTT.

V gene TRBV5-1 combines with J gene TRBJ2-2; 15 nucleotides agree with TRBD2. V dropped 3 bases and J dropped 1; count of bases not matched to a gene: 4. The CDR3 spans 18 residues. Germline V gene sequence: CDR1 SGHRS, CDR2 YFSETQ. The CDR3 DNA is TGCGCCAGCAGCTCCGGACTAGCGGGAGGGAAGAACACCGGGGAGCTGTTTTTT. Translation: CASSSGLAGGKNTGELFF. Using reference TRBV5-1 and TRBJ2-2 for the parts outside the CDR3, the full variable domain is KAGVTQTPRYLIKTRGQQVTLSCSPISGHRSVSWYQQTPGQGLQFLFEYFSETQRNKGNFPGRFSGRQFSNSRSEMNVSTLELGDSALYLCASSSGLAGGKNTGELFFGEGSRLTVL.

In its sample, this clone was seen once. This rearrangement joins TRBV9 to TRBJ2-1; D not resolved. Trimming stripped 0 bases from V and 2 bases from J, with 9 bases between. The CDR3 has 15 residues. Germline V gene data show CDR1 as SGDLS and CDR2 as YYNGEE. CDR3 sequence (DNA): TGTGCCAGCAGCGTAGTCGGGTCACCCTACAATGAGCAGTTCTTC. Amino acids: CASSVVGSPYNEQFF.